These 23 T cell receptor beta chains were sequenced from one sample in a study of blood T cell repertoires in COVID-19. Measured with immunoSEQ multiplex PCR; TCRdb has only the in-frame clones, and not every one. The sample includes tens of thousands of clones, 65% to 90% of them seen just once. The sequenced sample was peripheral blood. These receptors came from a woman in her sixties with acute or convalescent COVID-19.

The rearrangement joins TRBV30 to TRBJ1-2; TRBD1 aligns across 11 bases. There are 17 residues in the CDR3. After removal of 0 bases from V and 0 bases from J, the junction contained 6 bases not matched to a gene. CDR1 is GTSNPN, CDR2 SVGIG, per germline (reference sequence). The chain's CDR3 is CAWSVGQGAYSNYGYTF. The CDR3 nucleotides are TGTGCCTGGAGTGTAGGACAGGGGGCTTATTCTAACTATGGCTACACCTTC.

This chain links TRBV5-1 with TRBJ2-1, with TRBD1 as a possible D gene (5 bases). The germline V gene encodes CDR1 SGHRS and CDR2 YFSETQ. V dropped 5 bases and J dropped 5 bases, with 11 bases sitting between them. The CDR3 spans 13 residues. CDR3 loop: CASRPDTDNEQFF. The CDR3 bases are TGCGCCAGCAGGCCGGACACAGACAATGAGCAGTTCTTC.

This clone was detected once. This sample also contains other DNA sequences that code for the same CDR3. The gene calls are TRBV7-3 and TRBJ2-3; TRBD2 matches at 8 bases. The CDR3 extends over 15 amino acids. Germline V gives CDR1 SGHTA, CDR2 FQGTGA. Trimming removed 2 bases from V and 0 bases from J; junction bases left unmatched: 1. The CDR3 DNA follows: TGTGCCAGCAGCTTAGCGGGGGGTAGCACAGATACGCAGTATTTT. As protein: CASSLAGGSTDTQYF.

CDR3 residues: CASSRYSGESGELFF. The CDR3 nucleotides read TGTGCCAGCAGCCGTTACAGCGGGGAATCGGGGGAGCTGTTTTTT. The chain carries TRBV9 and TRBJ2-2; 7 bases agree with TRBD2. Germline trimming cut 4 bases from V and 8 bases from J; bases unmatched to any gene: 11. The CDR3 is 15 amino acids. Germline CDR1 is SGDLS and CDR2 is YYNGEE.

The chain employs TRBV7-2 and TRBJ2-7; 11 positions match TRBD1. The V and J ends lost 5 bases and 2 bases, in that order; junction bases with no gene match: 11. The CDR3 covers 17 residues. In germline, CDR1 is SGHTA, CDR2 FQGNSA. This CDR3 reads CASSRYTLGQGAYEQYF. The CDR3 bases are TGTGCCAGCAGCCGTTACACTTTGGGACAGGGGGCCTACGAGCAGTACTTC.

The chain carries TRBV27 and TRBJ1-2, with a tentative D call TRBD1 (5 bases). Germline V gene data show CDR1 as MNHEY and CDR2 as SMNVEV (reference sequence). This CDR3 has 13 amino acids. The V end lost 2 bases, the J end lost 2 bases, and 6 bases lay between the germline ends. CDR3 bases: TGTGCCAGCAGTTTAAAGGGGAACTATGGCTACACCTTC. Its translation is CASSLKGNYGYTF.

Written as DNA, the CDR3 is TGTGCCAGCAGTTCCGGGACTAAAGCCTACGAGCAGTACTTC. Translating it yields CASSSGTKAYEQYF. The V call is TRBV6-5, the J call TRBJ2-7, with 7 bases fitting TRBD2. The CDR3 is made up of 14 amino acids. CDR1 is MNHEY, CDR2 SVGAGI, per germline. V lost 4 bases, J lost 2 bases, and 5 bases stayed unmatched.

The CDR3 DNA reads TGCGCCAGCAGTGTAGACTCCGAGACCCAGTACTTC. Protein: CASSVDSETQYF. This sequence joins TRBV5-1 and TRBJ2-5, with unresolved D. CDR1 and CDR2 (germline): SGHRS, YFSETQ. V shed 5 bases and J shed 5 bases, with 10 bases lying between them. This CDR3 contains 12 residues. Based on the CDR3 plus reference TRBV5-1 and TRBJ2-5, the full variable domain is KAGVTQTPRYLIKTRGQQVTLSCSPISGHRSVSWYQQTPGQGLQFLFEYFSETQRNKGNFPGRFSGRQFSNSRSEMNVSTLELGDSALYLCASSVDSETQYFGPGTRLLVL.

This clone was found a few times. The V gene is TRBV7-3, the J gene TRBJ1-6, with a possible D match to TRBD1 (6 bases). CDR1 is SGHTA, CDR2 FQGTGA, per germline. This CDR3 region has 13 residues. The V and J ends lost 5 bases and 11 bases respectively, with 13 bases between them. The CDR3 coding sequence is TGTGCCAGCAGCGAGACACAGGGAACACCCCTCCACTTT. Translation gives CASSETQGTPLHF.

CDR3 DNA: TGTGCCAGCAGCCAAAGGACAGGGGGTGGCTACACCTTC. Its translation is CASSQRTGGGYTF. V and J are TRBV14 and TRBJ1-2; TRBD1 agrees at 10 bases. This CDR3 is 13 amino acids long. The J segment lost 7 bases and the V segment lost 2 bases, leaving 1 base of the junction unmatched. Per germline, CDR1 SGHDN and CDR2 FVKESK.

In regard to this clone: Compared with germline, one end of the junction differs, possibly owing to a read error. The chain links TRBV18 to TRBJ1-1; the match to TRBD1 covers 8 bases. The CDR3 totals 11 residues. CDR1 and CDR2 from the germline V gene are KGHSH and LQKENI. In DNA form, the CDR3 reads TGTGCCAGCTCGGAGGACAGGGTCGTTCGCTTT. Translating it yields CASSEDRVVRF.

The genes are TRBV2 and TRBJ1-5; D is unresolved. The CDR3 spans 12 residues. V was trimmed by 5 bases and J by 5 bases, leaving 7 bases between them. Germline V gene data show CDR1 as SNHLY and CDR2 as FYNNEI. In DNA, the CDR3 is TGTGCCAGCAGTCCACACGATCAGCCCCAGCATTTT. It codes for CASSPHDQPQHF.

This sequence joins TRBV5-5 and TRBJ1-2, with 7 nucleotides matching TRBD1. The germline gives CDR1 SGHKS, CDR2 YYEKEE (reference sequence). J lost 5 bases, V lost 1 base, and 8 bases had no gene match. This CDR3 is 15 amino acids long. The CDR3 region has the DNA TGTGCCAGCAGCTTGAGTGCCGGGACAGCTTATGGCTACACCTTC. Residues: CASSLSAGTAYGYTF.

The genes are TRBV12-1 and TRBJ1-2; the table's D gene call, TRBD1, was not cross checked with the DNA. TRBV12-1 is a listed pseudogene. CDR3 size: 19 residues. The CDR3 DNA reads as TGTGCCAGCAGCCCGAAAGAGGTCTCATGCCGGACAGGCGACTATGGCTACACCTTC. Its translation is CASSPKEVSCRTGDYGYTF.

The chain combines TRBV6-1 with TRBJ1-5; D ambiguous. The V end was cut by 2 bases, the J end by 2 bases, with 13 bases between. Germline CDR1 and CDR2: MNHNS and SASEGT. The CDR3 covers 16 residues. Here the CDR3 reads CASSEIETAGNQPQHF. The DNA for the CDR3 is TGTGCCAGCAGTGAAATAGAAACAGCTGGCAATCAGCCCCAGCATTTT.

Comments on this clone: This sample also contains other DNA sequences that code for the same CDR3. J is TRBJ1-6 and V is TRBV6-1, with a possible D match to TRBD1 (5 bases). CDR3 length equals 15 residues. Trimming removed 0 bases at V and 9 bases at J, with 12 bases between. The germline gives CDR1 MNHNS, CDR2 SASEGT. CDR3 residues: CASSEAPQGSSPLHF. CDR3 sequence (DNA): TGTGCCAGCAGTGAAGCGCCGCAGGGTAGTTCACCCCTCCACTTT.

The chain has TRBV20-1 and TRBJ1-1, with TRBD1 as a possible D gene (6 bases). Trimming removed 5 bases at V and 5 bases at J, with 9 bases between. The CDR3 contains 11 residues. Germline V gene data show CDR1 as DFQATT and CDR2 as SNEGSKA (reference sequence). The CDR3: CSAPGVTEAFF. The CDR3 DNA reads TGCAGTGCTCCAGGGGTGACTGAAGCTTTCTTT.

This chain connects TRBV13 to TRBJ1-2, with 9 nucleotides matching TRBD1. From germline, CDR1 is PRHDT and CDR2 FYEKMQ (reference sequence). Germline trimming cut 5 bases from V and 5 bases from J; bases unmatched to any gene: 6. The CDR3 covers 14 residues. CDR3: CASSHRGPEYGYTF. CDR3 coding DNA: TGTGCCAGCAGCCACAGGGGGCCCGAATATGGCTACACCTTC.

This clone was detected once. The sample has other DNA sequences that encode this CDR3 too. The chain carries TRBV7-3 and TRBJ2-1; 10 bases agree with TRBD2. J lost 4 bases, V lost 5 bases, and 5 bases had no gene match. Germline-derived CDR1 and CDR2 are SGHTA and FQGTGA. The CDR3 consists of 15 residues. CDR3 region: CASSPRTSGYNEQFF. In DNA, the CDR3 is TGTGCCAGCAGCCCGCGGACTAGCGGATACAATGAGCAGTTCTTC.

The chain recombines TRBV5-1 with TRBJ1-3; 7 positions agree with TRBD1. The CDR3 is 17 residues long. The ends lost 4 bases at V and 3 bases at J; junction bases unmatched: 13. The V gene's germline CDR1 is SGHRS and CDR2 YFSETQ. The CDR3 protein is CASSRGQANVGGNTIYF. The CDR3 DNA reads TGCGCCAGCAGCCGCGGACAGGCCAACGTGGGTGGAAACACCATATATTTT.

The V gene is TRBV10-3, the J gene TRBJ2-1; possibly TRBD1 for D (5 bases). This CDR3 has 14 amino acids. The V gene lost 2 bases and the J gene lost 7 bases, with 12 bases spanning the gap. Germline V CDR1 and CDR2: ENHRY, SYGVKD. CDR3 DNA: TGTGCCATCAGTGAGGGGGCCAGGTCGAATGAGCAGTTCTTC. Translated, it gives CAISEGARSNEQFF.

This rearrangement joins TRBV29-1 to TRBJ1-4; D perhaps matches TRBD1 (5 bases). Trimming cost V 3 bases and J 7 bases, with 12 bases left between them. CDR1 and CDR2 (germline): SQVTM, ANQGSEA. The length of the CDR3 is 13 residues. The CDR3 DNA reads as TGCAGCGTTGAGGGGCAGGGCTCTGAAAAACTGTTTTTT. Encoded protein: CSVEGQGSEKLFF.

The V and J genes are TRBV19 and TRBJ2-1, with D possibly being TRBD2 (5 bases). V shed 3 bases and J shed 9 bases, with 15 bases lying between them. The CDR3 spans 14 residues. In germline, CDR1 is LNHDA, CDR2 SQIVND (reference sequence). CDR3 in amino acids: CASSISDGPGEQFF. As DNA, the CDR3 is TGTGCCAGTAGTATTAGCGACGGGCCCGGTGAGCAGTTCTTC.